This T cell receptor (beta chain) came from a study of control samples from healthy donors and cancer patients. Germline assignment: CDR1 MDHEN and CDR2 SYDVKM. The CDR3 consists of 13 residues. The trim removed 6 bases at V and 7 bases at J, leaving 4 bases unmatched. TCRdb keeps only in-frame clones here, not all; method: immunoSEQ multiplex PCR. The sample has about 160,000 clones, approximately 90% seen once; the top ten hold around 12%. Sequencing used blood. The chain combines TRBV28 with TRBJ1-2; 11 nucleotides line up with TRBD1. The TCR sequence derives from a man between 25 and 39 years old in good health. CDR3 residues: CASRRTGGSGYTF. Written as DNA, the CDR3 is TGTGCCAGCAGGCGGACAGGGGGCAGTGGCTACACCTTC.